This T cell receptor (beta chain) was captured by sequencing in a study of T cell responses to AZD1222 COVID-19 vaccine. Study-wide background: The study pooled second doses at about 4 or about 12 weeks.

TCRdb's copy holds only in-frame clones and misses some; the assay was immunoSEQ multiplex PCR. The sample has more than 100,000 clones, 80% to 90% seen once. CDR1 is SGHVS and CDR2 is FNYEAQ in the germline V gene. This CDR3 is built from 15 residues. V gave up 1 base and J gave up 2 bases, with 6 bases separating them. The chain recombines TRBV7-6 with TRBJ1-6; D call uncertain. The sample in question was peripheral blood, obtained on day 0 of AZD1222 vaccination. This clonotype was sampled from an adult in good health. This CDR3 is CASSLEGTYNSPLHF. The CDR3 DNA sequence: TGTGCCAGCAGCTTAGAAGGGACCTATAATTCACCCCTCCACTTT.